This is a list of T cell receptor beta chains from one sample in a study of blood T cells in healthy people across ages. TCRdb re-called the 5' RACE reads with MiXCR, one entry per CDR3 protein. The table records just under 750,000 distinct CDR3 sequences, about a fifth of them present only once. Sequenced: blood. Every receptor here comes from a man between 65 and 85 years old in good health. CDR3s include the opening cysteine and the closing phenylalanine or tryptophan. Each record gives: V gene, J gene, D gene, clone size, CDR3 protein, CDR3 DNA. D genes are given only for firm matches. Size values are once, few and many counts, or a class for expanded clones, and some rows have none.

TRBV6-5	TRBJ1-5	TRBD1	.	CASSPGQGSGQPQHF	TGTGCCAGCAGTCCGGGACAGGGTTCGGGTCAGCCCCAGCATTTT
TRBV7-9	TRBJ1-4	.	.	CASSSHSGQEETLFF	TGTGCCAGCAGCTCTCACAGCGGGCAGGAGGAAACACTGTTTTTT
TRBV6-5	TRBJ2-5	TRBD2	.	CASGSGTPQETQYF	TGTGCCAGCGGTAGCGGGACCCCTCAAGAGACCCAGTACTTC
TRBV5-1	TRBJ2-3	.	few	CASSFWQGSTDTQYF	TGCGCCAGCAGCTTTTGGCAGGGAAGCACAGATACGCAGTATTTT
TRBV29-1	TRBJ1-3	TRBD1	.	CSAWNRGSGNTIYF	TGCAGCGCCTGGAACAGGGGTTCCGGAAACACCATATATTTT
TRBV6-5	TRBJ2-7	.	.	CAGSYSAAGHYEQYF	TGTGCCGGCAGTTACTCAGCCGCAGGGCACTACGAGCAGTACTTC
TRBV7-2	TRBJ1-5	.	many	CASSQGRDQPQHF	TGTGCCAGCAGCCAGGGGAGGGATCAGCCCCAGCATTTT
TRBV7-2	TRBJ1-5	.	many	CASSLAQGNQPQHF	TGTGCCAGCAGTTTAGCGCAGGGAAACCAGCCCCAGCATTTT
TRBV29-1	TRBJ2-5	.	.	CSAKETGETQYF	TGCAGCGCCAAAGAGACCGGGGAGACCCAGTACTTC
TRBV19	TRBJ1-1	.	few	CASSIGGITEAFF	TGTGCCAGTAGTATCGGGGGTATCACTGAAGCTTTCTTT
TRBV12-3/TRBV12-4	TRBJ2-1	TRBD2	.	CASSGGGRASSYNEQFF	TGTGCCAGCAGTGGTGGCGGGAGGGCTAGCTCCTACAATGAGCAGTTCTTC
TRBV15	TRBJ2-2	TRBD2	many	CATSSRDSGRFNTGELFF	TGTGCCACCAGCAGCAGAGATAGCGGGAGGTTTAACACCGGGGAGCTGTTTTTT
TRBV20-1	TRBJ2-3	.	.	CSARDPDPGRGTDTQYF	TGCAGTGCTAGAGATCCCGATCCGGGGAGAGGAACAGATACGCAGTATTTT
TRBV7-9	TRBJ1-4	.	.	CASSEALLPEYEKLFF	TGTGCCAGTAGCGAGGCCCTCCTCCCTGAGTATGAAAAACTGTTTTTT
TRBV5-1	TRBJ2-3	.	few	CASKVGLHADTQYF	TGCGCCAGCAAGGTCGGCCTCCATGCAGATACGCAGTATTTT
TRBV12-3/TRBV12-4	TRBJ2-5	TRBD2	.	CASSLGGAGGIPTQYF	TGTGCCAGCAGTTTAGGTGGAGCGGGGGGAATCCCAACCCAGTACTTC
TRBV7-2	TRBJ2-1	.	few	CASSQGLAINEQFF	TGTGCCAGCAGCCAGGGCCTAGCAATCAATGAGCAGTTCTTC
TRBV15	TRBJ1-2	.	few	CATSRDFGVRGGYGYTF	TGTGCCACCAGCAGAGATTTCGGAGTGAGGGGAGGCTATGGCTACACCTTC
TRBV5-1	TRBJ2-5	.	.	CASSLEGEETQYF	TGCGCCAGCAGCTTGGAGGGGGAAGAGACCCAGTACTTC
TRBV30	TRBJ2-5	.	.	CAWSPGYETQYF	TGTGCCTGGAGTCCAGGGTACGAGACCCAGTACTTC
TRBV5-1	TRBJ2-3	.	few	CASSLVQQGEAQYF	TGCGCCAGCAGCTTGGTACAACAGGGAGAGGCGCAGTATTTT
TRBV4-1	TRBJ1-1	.	.	CASSQAETRANTEAFF	TGCGCCAGCAGCCAAGCAGAAACACGAGCGAACACTGAAGCTTTCTTT
TRBV7-7	TRBJ2-1	.	many	CASSSSFGSGKQFF	TGTGCCAGCAGCTCTAGCTTTGGGTCGGGAAAGCAGTTCTTC
TRBV3-1	TRBJ2-7	.	.	CASSQETSASYEQYF	TGTGCCAGCAGCCAAGAAACGTCGGCTAGCTACGAGCAGTACTTC
TRBV10-3	TRBJ2-3	.	few	CAIRGSGTQTGADTQYF	TGTGCCATCAGGGGTTCCGGGACCCAAACCGGGGCAGATACGCAGTATTTT
TRBV20-1	TRBJ2-7	TRBD2	.	CSARGGGLAGEQYF	TGCAGTGCTAGAGGGGGGGGACTAGCGGGCGAGCAGTACTTC
TRBV28	TRBJ1-6	.	few	CASSLGYSRPVPLHF	TGTGCCAGCAGCTTGGGGTACTCGCGACCAGTTCCCCTCCACTTT
TRBV7-3	TRBJ2-3	TRBD2	.	CASSRSGGLTDTQYF	TGTGCCAGCAGCAGAAGCGGGGGGCTCACAGATACGCAGTATTTT
TRBV7-4	TRBJ2-1	TRBD2	few	CASSLKREGLDEQFF	TGTGCCAGCAGCTTAAAAAGGGAGGGTTTGGATGAGCAGTTCTTC
TRBV15	TRBJ2-5	.	few	CATSNVGGLAGETQYF	TGTGCCACCAGCAACGTCGGGGGGCTGGCGGGAGAGACCCAGTACTTC